This T cell receptor (beta chain) was captured in a study of OX40 agonist ivuxolimab in advanced cancers. Notes on the study in general: At 0.1 to 3.0 mg/kg and by week 6, clonal expansion occurred in CD4+ and CD8+ blood T cells. It was also the case that some nonresponders had low normalized T-cell clonal expansion.

TCRdb's copy holds only in-frame clones and misses some; the assay was immunoSEQ multiplex PCR. The data show some 8,000 clones, with more than 60% seen just once and approximately 15% held by the top ten. By sample share, this clone is medium-sized. Its antigen is unidentified. V lost 4 bases to trimming and J lost 7 bases, with 12 bases between them. The germline V gene has CDR1 SGHDT and CDR2 YYEEEE. This CDR3 region has 13 residues. This TCR was sampled from an adult with an advanced solid tumor such as melanoma, head and neck, liver or kidney cancer. The source was CD4+ or CD8+ T cells sorted from blood, collected in a trial of the OX40 agonist ivuxolimab. This chain uses TRBV5-6 with TRBJ2-1; D remains ambiguous. CDR3 DNA sequence: TGTGCCAGCAGCAGCGCTAGGCTGAATGAGCAGTTCTTC. Encoded protein: CASSSARLNEQFF. The whole variable domain, filled in from reference TRBV5-6 and TRBJ2-1, reads DAGVTQSPTHLIKTRGQQVTLRCSPKSGHDTVSWYQQALGQGPQFIFQYYEEEERQRGNFPDRFSGHQFPNYSSELNVNALLLGDSALYLCASSSARLNEQFFGPGTRLTVL.